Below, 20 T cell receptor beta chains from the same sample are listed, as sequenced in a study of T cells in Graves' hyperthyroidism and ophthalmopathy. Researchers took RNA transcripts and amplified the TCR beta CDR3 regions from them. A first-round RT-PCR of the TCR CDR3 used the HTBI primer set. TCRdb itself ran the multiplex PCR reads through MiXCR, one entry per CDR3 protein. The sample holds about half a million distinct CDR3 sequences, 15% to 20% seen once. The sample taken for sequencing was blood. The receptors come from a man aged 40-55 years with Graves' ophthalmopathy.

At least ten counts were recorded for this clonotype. CDR3 coding DNA: TGTGCCAGCAGTTTCGGCGGGGGCGAGGAGCAGTACTTC. Its translation is CASSFGGGEEQYF. The genes are TRBV12-3 or TRBV12-4 and TRBJ2-7, with a weak D call TRBD2 (7 bases). The CDR3 is 13 amino acids. V lost 3 bases, J lost 7 bases, and 13 bases lay in between.

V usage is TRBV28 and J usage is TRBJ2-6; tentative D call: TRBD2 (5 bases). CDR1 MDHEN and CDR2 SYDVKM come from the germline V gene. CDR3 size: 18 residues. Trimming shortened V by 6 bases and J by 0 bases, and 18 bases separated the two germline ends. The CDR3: CASSPGGEWSSGANVLTF. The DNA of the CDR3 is TGTGCCAGCAGCCCCGGAGGTGAGTGGAGCTCTGGGGCCAACGTCCTGACTTTC. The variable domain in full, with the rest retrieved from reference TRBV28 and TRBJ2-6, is DVKVTQSSRYLVKRTGEKVFLECVQDMDHENMFWYRQDPGLGLRLIYFSYDVKMKEKGDIPEGYSVSREKKERFSLILESASTNQTSMYLCASSPGGEWSSGANVLTFGAGSRLTVL.

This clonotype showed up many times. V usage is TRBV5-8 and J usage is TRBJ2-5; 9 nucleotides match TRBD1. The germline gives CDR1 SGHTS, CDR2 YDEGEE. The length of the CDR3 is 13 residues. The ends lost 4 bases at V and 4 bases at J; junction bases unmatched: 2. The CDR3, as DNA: TGTGCCAGCAGCGGGACAGGGAGAGAGACCCAGTACTTC. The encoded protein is CASSGTGRETQYF.

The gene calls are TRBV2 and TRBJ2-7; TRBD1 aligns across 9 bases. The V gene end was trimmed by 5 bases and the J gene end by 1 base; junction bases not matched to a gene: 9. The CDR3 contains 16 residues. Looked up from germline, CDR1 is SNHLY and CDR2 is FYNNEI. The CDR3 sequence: CASSKSRTGESYEQYF. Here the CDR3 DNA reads TGTGCCAGCAGTAAATCCCGGACAGGGGAGTCCTACGAGCAGTACTTC.

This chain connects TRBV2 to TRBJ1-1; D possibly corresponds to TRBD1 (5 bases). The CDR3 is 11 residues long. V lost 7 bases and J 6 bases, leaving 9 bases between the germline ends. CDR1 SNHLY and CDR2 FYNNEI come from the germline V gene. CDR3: CASIRGSEAFF. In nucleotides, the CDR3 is TGTGCCAGCATTAGGGGTTCTGAAGCTTTCTTT.

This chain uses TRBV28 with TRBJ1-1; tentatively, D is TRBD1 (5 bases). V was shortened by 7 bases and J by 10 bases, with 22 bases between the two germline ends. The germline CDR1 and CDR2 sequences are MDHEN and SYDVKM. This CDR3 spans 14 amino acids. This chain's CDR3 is CASINTGSLLGAFF. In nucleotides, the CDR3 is TGTGCCAGCATTAATACAGGATCTCTCTTGGGAGCTTTCTTT.

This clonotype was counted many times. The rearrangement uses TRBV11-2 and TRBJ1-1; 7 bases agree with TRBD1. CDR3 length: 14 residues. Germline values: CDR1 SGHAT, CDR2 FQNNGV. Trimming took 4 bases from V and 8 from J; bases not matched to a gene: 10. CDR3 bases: TGTGCCAGCAGCTCCGCCGGGACAGCCTTGGAAGCTTTCTTT. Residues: CASSSAGTALEAFF.

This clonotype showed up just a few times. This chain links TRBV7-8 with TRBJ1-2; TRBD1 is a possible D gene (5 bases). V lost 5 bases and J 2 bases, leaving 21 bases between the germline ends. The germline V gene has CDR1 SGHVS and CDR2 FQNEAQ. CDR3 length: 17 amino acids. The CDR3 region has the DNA TGTGCCAGCAGCGGGGACGTCGGACGTCGTCGGAACTATGGCTACACCTTC. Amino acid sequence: CASSGDVGRRRNYGYTF.

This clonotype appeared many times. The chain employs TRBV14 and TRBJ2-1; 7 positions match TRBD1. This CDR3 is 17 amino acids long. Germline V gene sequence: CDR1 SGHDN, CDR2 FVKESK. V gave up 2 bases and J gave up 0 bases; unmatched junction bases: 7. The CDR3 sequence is CASSQSTGAGSYNEQFF. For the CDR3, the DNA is TGTGCCAGCAGCCAATCAACAGGGGCGGGCTCCTACAATGAGCAGTTCTTC.

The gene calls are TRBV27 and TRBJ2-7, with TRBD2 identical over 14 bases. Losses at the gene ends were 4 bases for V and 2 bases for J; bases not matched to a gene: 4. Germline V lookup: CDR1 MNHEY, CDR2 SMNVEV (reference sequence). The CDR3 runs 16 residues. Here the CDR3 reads CASSSGLAGETYEQYF. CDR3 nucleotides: TGTGCCAGCAGTTCGGGACTAGCGGGGGAGACCTACGAGCAGTACTTC.

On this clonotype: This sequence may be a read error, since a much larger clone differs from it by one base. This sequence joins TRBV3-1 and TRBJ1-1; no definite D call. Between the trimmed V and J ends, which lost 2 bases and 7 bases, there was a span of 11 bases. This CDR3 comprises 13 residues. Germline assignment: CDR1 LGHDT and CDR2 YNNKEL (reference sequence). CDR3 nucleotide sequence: TGTGCCAGCAGCCAAAACCGGTACAGTGAAGCTTTCTTT. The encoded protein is CASSQNRYSEAFF.

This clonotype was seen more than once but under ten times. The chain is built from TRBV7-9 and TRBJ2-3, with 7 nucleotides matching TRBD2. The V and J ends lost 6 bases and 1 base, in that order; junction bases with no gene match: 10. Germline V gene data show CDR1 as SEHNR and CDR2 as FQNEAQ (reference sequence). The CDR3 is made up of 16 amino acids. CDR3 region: CASSTGVAGRTDTQYF. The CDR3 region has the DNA TGTGCCAGCAGTACGGGGGTAGCGGGCCGCACAGATACGCAGTATTTT.

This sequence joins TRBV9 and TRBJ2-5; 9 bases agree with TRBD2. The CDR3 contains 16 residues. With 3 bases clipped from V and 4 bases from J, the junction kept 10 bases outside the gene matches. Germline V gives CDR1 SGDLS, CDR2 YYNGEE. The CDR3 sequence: CASSAWAAGGVETQYF. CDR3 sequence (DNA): TGTGCCAGCAGCGCTTGGGCAGCGGGAGGAGTAGAGACCCAGTACTTC.

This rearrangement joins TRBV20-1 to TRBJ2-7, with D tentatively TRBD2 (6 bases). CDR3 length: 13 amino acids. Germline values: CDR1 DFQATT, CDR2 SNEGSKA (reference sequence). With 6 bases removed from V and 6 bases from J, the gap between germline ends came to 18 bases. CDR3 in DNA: TGCAGTGCGGGGGGACCGCGCTTGAGCGAGCAGTACTTC. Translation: CSAGGPRLSEQYF.

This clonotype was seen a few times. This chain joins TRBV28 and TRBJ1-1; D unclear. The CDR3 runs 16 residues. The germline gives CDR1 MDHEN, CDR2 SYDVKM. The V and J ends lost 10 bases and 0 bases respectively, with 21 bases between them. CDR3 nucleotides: TGTGCCACTAGTGTTTACCCCGGAACCATGAACACTGAAGCTTTCTTT. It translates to CATSVYPGTMNTEAFF.

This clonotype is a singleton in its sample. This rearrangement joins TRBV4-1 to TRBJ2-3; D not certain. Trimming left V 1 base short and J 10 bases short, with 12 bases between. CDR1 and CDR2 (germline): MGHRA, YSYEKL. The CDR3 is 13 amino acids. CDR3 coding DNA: TGCGCCAGCAGCCAAGTTCAGGACGCGGCGCAGTATTTT. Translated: CASSQVQDAAQYF.

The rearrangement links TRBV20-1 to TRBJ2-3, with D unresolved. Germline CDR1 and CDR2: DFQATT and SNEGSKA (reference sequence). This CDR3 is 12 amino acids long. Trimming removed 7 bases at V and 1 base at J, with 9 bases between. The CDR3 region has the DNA TGCAGTGTGGATACCCGCACAGATACGCAGTATTTT. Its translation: CSVDTRTDTQYF.

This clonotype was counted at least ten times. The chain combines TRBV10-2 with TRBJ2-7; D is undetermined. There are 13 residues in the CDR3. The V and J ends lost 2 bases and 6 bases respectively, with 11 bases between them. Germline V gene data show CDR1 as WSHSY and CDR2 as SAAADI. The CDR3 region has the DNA TGCGCCAGCAGTGAGCAAGGGTATGGCGAGCAGTACTTC. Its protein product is CASSEQGYGEQYF.

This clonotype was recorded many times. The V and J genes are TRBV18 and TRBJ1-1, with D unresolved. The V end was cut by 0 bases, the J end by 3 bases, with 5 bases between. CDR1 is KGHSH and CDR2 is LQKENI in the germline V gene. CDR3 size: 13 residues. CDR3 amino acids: CASSPPTYTEAFF. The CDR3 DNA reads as TGTGCCAGCTCACCACCGACGTACACTGAAGCTTTCTTT. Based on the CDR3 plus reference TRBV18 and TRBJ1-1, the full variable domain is NAGVMQNPRHLVRRRGQEARLRCSPMKGHSHVYWYRQLPEEGLKFMVYLQKENIIDESGMPKERFSAEFPKEGPSILRIQQVVRGDSAAYFCASSPPTYTEAFFGQGTRLTVV.

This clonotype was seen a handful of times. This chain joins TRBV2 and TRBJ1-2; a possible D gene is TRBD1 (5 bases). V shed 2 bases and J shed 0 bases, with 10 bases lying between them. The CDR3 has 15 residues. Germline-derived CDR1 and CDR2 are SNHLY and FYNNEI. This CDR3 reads CASSEWDAANYGYTF. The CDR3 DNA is TGTGCCAGCAGTGAATGGGACGCCGCTAACTATGGCTACACCTTC.